The 7 T cell receptor beta chains listed next were all sequenced from one sample in a study of T-cell reconstitution after alpha-beta-depleted transplantation in children. TCRbeta library construction was performed incorporating unique molecular identifiers. TCRdb reanalysed the PCR reads using MiXCR and keeps one entry per CDR3 protein. Among about 540,000 distinct CDR3 sequences listed, approximately 20% were seen once. The sample in question was PBMCs from the stem cell graft donor, obtained from the stem cell graft. Every receptor here comes from a human donor who donated a stem cell graft to a child with acute lymphoblastic leukemia.

This clonotype came up a few times. CDR3 residues: CASSPSFASNQPQHF. The CDR3 DNA is TGTGCCAGCAGTCCCTCATTCGCAAGCAATCAGCCCCAGCATTTT. The chain has TRBV12-3 or TRBV12-4 and TRBJ1-5; D uncertain. This CDR3 comprises 15 residues. Trimming stripped 5 bases from V and 1 base from J, with 12 bases between.

This clonotype was seen a handful of times. The chain links TRBV7-9 to TRBJ2-5; 10 bases are shared with TRBD1. Per germline, CDR1 SEHNR and CDR2 FQNEAQ (reference sequence). Germline trimming cut 2 bases from V and 0 bases from J; bases unmatched to any gene: 3. This CDR3 is built from 16 residues. CDR3 sequence reads: CASSLSGQGDQETQYF. Here the CDR3 DNA reads TGTGCCAGCAGCTTATCCGGACAGGGGGACCAAGAGACCCAGTACTTC. The variable domain in full, with the rest retrieved from reference TRBV7-9 and TRBJ2-5, is DTGVSQNPRHKITKRGQNVTFRCDPISEHNRLYWYRQTLGQGPEFLTYFQNEAQLEKSRLLSDRFSAERPKGSFSTLEIQRTEQGDSAMYLCASSLSGQGDQETQYFGPGTRLLVL.

The V call is TRBV4-1, the J call TRBJ2-7; D possibly corresponds to TRBD1 (5 bases). Germline V gene lookup returns CDR1 MGHRA and CDR2 YSYEKL. V lost 2 bases and J 3 bases, leaving 14 bases between the germline ends. The CDR3 is 15 amino acids. CDR3 sequence reads: CASSQHLTALYEQYF. Written as DNA, the CDR3 is TGCGCCAGCAGCCAACATTTGACAGCCCTCTACGAGCAGTACTTC.

CDR3: CSADTGLAGGGYEQFF. CDR3 nucleotide sequence: TGCAGTGCCGATACGGGACTAGCGGGCGGAGGGTATGAGCAGTTCTTC. The chain couples TRBV20-1 to TRBJ2-1; 12 bases align to TRBD2. V lost 6 bases to trimming and J lost 8 bases; unmatched junction nucleotides: 14. Germline V lookup: CDR1 DFQATT, CDR2 SNEGSKA (reference sequence). This CDR3 contains 16 residues.

The table lists this clonotype with a few counts. This chain links TRBV12-3 or TRBV12-4 with TRBJ1-2; 9 bases agree with TRBD1. The CDR3 loop spans 17 amino acids. Trimming took 0 bases from V and 8 from J; bases not matched to a gene: 13. The chain's CDR3 is CASSLALGSGTGNGYTF. In nucleotides, the CDR3 is TGTGCCAGCAGTTTAGCGCTAGGTTCCGGGACAGGGAACGGCTACACCTTC.

This chain connects TRBV3-1 to TRBJ1-2, with D possibly being TRBD1 (6 bases). CDR1 is LGHDT and CDR2 is YNNKEL in the germline V gene (reference sequence). This CDR3 contains 17 residues. The V and J ends lost 2 bases and 1 base respectively, with 17 bases between them. The DNA for the CDR3 is TGTGCCAGCAGCCAATCGACAGGACTCTTATTTAACTATGGCTACACCTTC. As protein: CASSQSTGLLFNYGYTF.

This clonotype was detected a few times. The chain has TRBV27 and TRBJ2-1; D is perhaps TRBD1 (5 bases). The length of the CDR3 is 15 residues. The V gene lost 3 bases and the J gene lost 0 bases, with 9 bases spanning the gap. Germline V CDR1 and CDR2: MNHEY, SMNVEV (reference sequence). CDR3 residues: CASSLGQLSYNEQFF. As DNA, the CDR3 is TGTGCCAGCAGTTTGGGGCAGCTCTCCTACAATGAGCAGTTCTTC.